This T cell receptor (beta chain) appears in the sequencing data of a study of cytomegalovirus exposure and HLA in healthy donors. This clone was counted between two and nine times. V was shortened by 2 bases and J by 0 bases, with 10 bases between the two germline ends. The germline CDR1 and CDR2 sequences are SQVTM and ANQGSEA. This CDR3 has 14 amino acids. Primers for the PCR totalled 60 Vbeta and 13 Jbeta. Clones were read by immunoSEQ multiplex PCR, and TCRdb kept only the in-frame ones, dropping some. Found here are 100,000 or so clones, about four fifths of them singletons; the top ten hold about 1.9%.

Sequenced: PBMCs. V gene TRBV29-1 combines with J gene TRBJ1-1, with D maybe TRBD1 (5 bases). The origin of this receptor is a woman aged 40 to 50 in good health and CMV-seronegative. The CDR3 DNA is TGCAGCGTTGAATCGACAGTCATGAACACTGAAGCTTTCTTT. As protein: CSVESTVMNTEAFF.